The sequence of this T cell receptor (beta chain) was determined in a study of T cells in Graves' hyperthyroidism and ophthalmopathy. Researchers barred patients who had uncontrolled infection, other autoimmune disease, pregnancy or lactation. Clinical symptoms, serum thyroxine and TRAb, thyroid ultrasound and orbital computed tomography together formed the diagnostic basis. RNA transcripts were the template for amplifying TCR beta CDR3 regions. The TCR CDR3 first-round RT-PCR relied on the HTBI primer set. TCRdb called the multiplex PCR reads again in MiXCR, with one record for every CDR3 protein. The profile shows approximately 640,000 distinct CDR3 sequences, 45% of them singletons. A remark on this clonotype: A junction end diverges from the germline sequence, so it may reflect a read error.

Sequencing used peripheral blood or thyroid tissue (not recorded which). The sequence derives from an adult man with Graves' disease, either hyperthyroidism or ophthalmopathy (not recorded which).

CDR3 amino acids: CASSDLQGVGELFF. CDR3 DNA: TGTGCCAGCAGTGATCTACAGGGGGTCGGGGAGCTGTTTTTT. The V call is TRBV10-3, the J call TRBJ2-2, with 8 bases lining up with TRBD1. The CDR3 extends over 14 amino acids. Per germline, CDR1 ENHRY and CDR2 SYGVKD.